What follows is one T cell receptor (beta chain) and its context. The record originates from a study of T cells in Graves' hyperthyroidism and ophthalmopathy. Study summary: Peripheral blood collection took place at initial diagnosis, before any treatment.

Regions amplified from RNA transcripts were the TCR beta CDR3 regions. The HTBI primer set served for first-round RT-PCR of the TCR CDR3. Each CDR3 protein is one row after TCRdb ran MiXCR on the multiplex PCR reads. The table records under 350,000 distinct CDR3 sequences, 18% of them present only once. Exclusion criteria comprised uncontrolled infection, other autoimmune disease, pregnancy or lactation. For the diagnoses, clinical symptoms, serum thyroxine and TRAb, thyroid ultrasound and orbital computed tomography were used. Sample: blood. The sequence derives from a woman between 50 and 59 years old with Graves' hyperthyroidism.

CDR3 sequence (DNA): TGTGCCAGCAGCCCCTCGACTAGCCTCAATGAGCAGTTCTTC. Amino acids: CASSPSTSLNEQFF. The chain combines TRBV6-1 with TRBJ2-1, with TRBD2 matching 7 bases. Per the germline V gene, CDR1 is MNHNS and CDR2 is SASEGT. CDR3 size: 14 residues. With V trimmed by 6 bases and J by 6 bases, 8 bases remained unmatched.